The 31 T cell receptor beta chains below all came from one sample that was sequenced in a study of sequential checkpoint blockade in melanoma. Data came from immunoSEQ multiplex PCR; TCRdb stores just in-frame clones and leaves some out. Of a few thousand clones in the sample, under 40% were seen once. This sample's treatment: randomized to nivolumab then ipilimumab (arm A) or the reverse (arm B). The source was tumor tissue (inferred from file names), collected from a patient given nivolumab and ipilimumab in sequence. The origin of the receptors is a human donor with melanoma.

This clone was seen a handful of times. The chain links TRBV7-8 to TRBJ2-5, with TRBD2 identical over 13 bases. The germline CDR1 and CDR2 sequences are SGHVS and FQNEAQ. Losses at the gene ends were 5 bases for V and 3 bases for J; bases not matched to a gene: 9. The CDR3 consists of 17 residues. Here the CDR3 reads CASSRSTGLAGEETQYF. CDR3 DNA: TGTGCCAGCAGCCGCAGTACCGGACTAGCGGGAGAAGAGACCCAGTACTTC. Together with reference TRBV7-8 and TRBJ2-5, the CDR3 gives the full variable domain: GAGVSQSPRYKVAKRGQDVALRCDPISGHVSLFWYQQALGQGPEFLTYFQNEAQLDKSGLPSDRFFAERPEGSVSTLKIQRTQQEDSAVYLCASSRSTGLAGEETQYFGPGTRLLVL.

This clone was seen a handful of times. The chain joins TRBV18 to TRBJ1-2; D not certain. V lost 2 bases, J lost 2 bases, and 9 bases lay in between. This CDR3 is built from 14 residues. The germline CDR1 and CDR2 sequences are KGHSH and LQKENI. Here the CDR3 reads CASSPNSRNYGYTF. The CDR3 DNA is TGTGCCAGCTCACCAAACAGCCGGAACTATGGCTACACCTTC.

By share of the sample, this clone is medium-sized (0.01 to 0.1%). The chain is built from TRBV11-3 and TRBJ2-3; D may correspond to TRBD1 or TRBD2 (5 bases each). The CDR3 runs 15 residues. Trimming stripped 4 bases from V and 0 bases from J, with 11 bases between. The germline V gene encodes CDR1 SGHNT and CDR2 YENEEA. CDR3 DNA: TGTGCCAGCAGCTCAGACTGGGACAGCACAGATACGCAGTATTTT. This sequence encodes CASSSDWDSTDTQYF.

This clone came up a few times. CDR3 sequence (DNA): TGTGCCAGCAGTTCCATCCGGGACAGCAAGAACACTGAAGCTTTCTTT. It is translated as CASSSIRDSKNTEAFF. V is TRBV28 and J is TRBJ1-1, with 7 bases identical to TRBD1. Germline assignment: CDR1 MDHEN and CDR2 SYDVKM. The CDR3 is 16 amino acids. After removal of 4 bases from V and 1 base from J, the junction contained 9 bases not matched to a gene.

J is TRBJ2-1 and V is TRBV19; 12 bases map to TRBD2. V trimming: 9 bases; J trimming: 2 bases; junction bases outside the gene matches: 2. Germline lookup yields CDR1 LNHDA and CDR2 SQIVND (reference sequence). The CDR3 has 14 residues. The CDR3 DNA is TGTGCCAGCCGACTAGCGGGAGCCTACAATGAGCAGTTCTTC. It yields the protein CASRLAGAYNEQFF.

This chain uses TRBV19 with TRBJ1-2, with D possibly TRBD1 on 6 matching bases. This CDR3 contains 13 residues. With 11 bases removed from V and 0 bases from J, the gap between germline ends came to 13 bases. The V gene's germline CDR1 is LNHDA and CDR2 SQIVND (reference sequence). The CDR3 DNA reads as TGTGCCTCTCGACAGGCTTCTAACTATGGCTACACCTTC. Its translation is CASRQASNYGYTF.

The gene calls are TRBV29-1 and TRBJ2-1; TRBD2 is a possible D gene (5 bases). CDR1 SQVTM and CDR2 ANQGSEA come from the germline V gene. The V and J ends lost 4 bases and 5 bases respectively, with 15 bases between them. The length of the CDR3 is 14 residues. The CDR3 DNA follows: TGCAGCGTTGGGGTGGGATCGGGGAACAATGAGCAGTTCTTC. Encoded protein: CSVGVGSGNNEQFF.

The V call is TRBV18, the J call TRBJ1-5; D uncertain. V was trimmed by 6 bases and J by 5 bases, leaving 8 bases between them. CDR3 length: 12 residues. From germline, CDR1 is KGHSH and CDR2 LQKENI. CDR3 protein: CASSLQDQPQHF. CDR3 coding DNA: TGTGCCAGCTCCCTGCAGGATCAGCCCCAGCATTTT.

In this sample, this clone turned up a few times. The rearrangement uses TRBV18 and TRBJ1-1; possible D gene TRBD1, 6 bases. Germline-derived CDR1 and CDR2 are KGHSH and LQKENI. The V end was cut by 3 bases, the J end by 5 bases, with 16 bases between. This CDR3 has 15 residues. The CDR3 DNA follows: TGTGCCAGCTCACCCTATTCGGGGGGCAATACTGAAGCTTTCTTT. Protein product: CASSPYSGGNTEAFF.

The rearrangement links TRBV5-1 to TRBJ1-3; tentatively, D is TRBD1 (5 bases). The CDR3 loop spans 18 amino acids. Germline V CDR1 and CDR2: SGHRS, YFSETQ. Trimming removed 4 bases from V and 0 bases from J, with 20 bases in between. CDR3 sequence (DNA): TGCGCCAGCAGCAATCAGCCGTCCCGGGGGGGCTCTGGAAACACCATATATTTT. Translated, it gives CASSNQPSRGGSGNTIYF. The complete variable domain, with remaining parts taken from reference TRBV5-1 and TRBJ1-3, reads KAGVTQTPRYLIKTRGQQVTLSCSPISGHRSVSWYQQTPGQGLQFLFEYFSETQRNKGNFPGRFSGRQFSNSRSEMNVSTLELGDSALYLCASSNQPSRGGSGNTIYFGEGSWLTVV.

This clone was counted between two and nine times. This sequence joins TRBV11-3 and TRBJ2-7; 10 bases line up with TRBD2. CDR3 length: 16 residues. The trim removed 5 bases at V and 3 bases at J, leaving 10 bases unmatched. Germline assignment: CDR1 SGHNT and CDR2 YENEEA. CDR3 coding DNA: TGTGCCAGCAGCCTCACCGGACTAGCGGCCAACTACGAGCAGTACTTC. It is translated as CASSLTGLAANYEQYF.

The chain is built from TRBV19 and TRBJ2-7; the D gene is possibly TRBD2 (6 bases). CDR3 size: 17 residues. Trimming took off 5 bases at V and 6 bases at J, with 26 bases between the two ends. CDR1 and CDR2 from the germline V gene are LNHDA and SQIVND (reference sequence). CDR3 coding DNA: TGTGCCAGTAGTCACACCTCCGGGAGTCTATATCGATTCGAGCAGTACTTC. Translated, it gives CASSHTSGSLYRFEQYF.

This clone was seen only a few times. The chain carries TRBV4-1 and TRBJ1-4, with a weak D call TRBD1 (6 bases). The CDR3 totals 16 residues. V gave up 4 bases and J gave up 4 bases, with 16 bases separating them. Germline lookup yields CDR1 MGHRA and CDR2 YSYEKL. CDR3 loop: CASSPRSDSFNEKLFF. CDR3 coding DNA: TGCGCCAGCAGCCCCCGGTCGGACAGTTTTAATGAAAAACTGTTTTTT.

V gene TRBV29-1 combines with J gene TRBJ2-1, with D perhaps TRBD1 (5 bases). Germline V CDR1 and CDR2: SQVTM, ANQGSEA. V dropped 3 bases and J dropped 5 bases, with 11 bases sitting between them. This CDR3 has 13 amino acids. CDR3 sequence (DNA): TGCAGCGTTGACAGGGTGTTGGACAATGAGCAGTTCTTC. It translates to CSVDRVLDNEQFF.

V is TRBV19 and J is TRBJ2-7; D call uncertain. The CDR3 is made up of 16 amino acids. Germline CDR1 reads LNHDA; CDR2 reads SQIVND (reference sequence). Trimming left V 1 base short and J 0 bases short, with 13 bases between. The chain's CDR3 is CASSIAHISSSYEQYF. The DNA for the CDR3 is TGTGCCAGTAGTATAGCTCACATCTCTAGCTCCTACGAGCAGTACTTC.

The chain employs TRBV10-2 and TRBJ2-7; 8 bases map to TRBD1. Germline V gives CDR1 WSHSY, CDR2 SAAADI. The CDR3 loop spans 15 amino acids. V shed 7 bases and J 2 bases; nucleotides not matched to a gene: 10. For the CDR3, the DNA is TGCGCCAGCAACCCTGGACAGGGCGCCGCCTACGAGCAGTACTTC. Translated: CASNPGQGAAYEQYF.

This chain links TRBV30 with TRBJ2-7; tentatively, D is TRBD1 (5 bases). In germline, CDR1 is GTSNPN, CDR2 SVGIG (reference sequence). The V gene lost 1 base and the J gene lost 3 bases, with 13 bases spanning the gap. This CDR3 is built from 14 residues. CDR3 coding DNA: TGTGCCTGGAGTGGATGGGGCGGAAACTACGAGCAGTACTTC. Amino acid sequence: CAWSGWGGNYEQYF. Full variable domain (rest looked up from reference TRBV30 and TRBJ2-7): SQTIHQWPATLVQPVGSPLSLECTVEGTSNPNLYWYRQAAGRGLQLLFYSVGIGQISSEVPQNLSASRPQDRQFILSSKKLLLSDSGFYLCAWSGWGGNYEQYFGPGTRLTVT.

This CDR3 reads CASSTPLSRGNTIYF. CDR3 coding DNA: TGTGCCAGTAGTACCCCTCTCAGTAGGGGAAACACCATATATTTT. The rearrangement links TRBV19 to TRBJ1-3; no clear D gene. V was trimmed by 4 bases and J by 4 bases, leaving 14 bases between them. The CDR3 length is 15 residues. Germline loops: CDR1 LNHDA, CDR2 SQIVND (reference sequence). Full variable domain (missing parts from reference TRBV19 and TRBJ1-3): DGGITQSPKYLFRKEGQNVTLSCEQNLNHDAMYWYRQDPGQGLRLIYYSQIVNDFQKGDIAEGYSVSREKKESFPLTVTSAQKNPTAFYLCASSTPLSRGNTIYFGEGSWLTVV.

In this sample, this clone turned up a few times. The V call is TRBV19, the J call TRBJ2-1, with 10 nucleotides matching TRBD2. The CDR3 consists of 15 residues. After removal of 2 bases from V and 10 bases from J, the junction contained 8 bases not matched to a gene. The germline gives CDR1 LNHDA, CDR2 SQIVND (reference sequence). CDR3 residues: CASSIRLAGVHEQFF. DNA for the CDR3: TGTGCCAGTAGTATACGCCTAGCGGGAGTCCACGAGCAGTTCTTC.

This clone was detected ten times or more. The CDR3 DNA is TGTGCCAGCAGCTTAACCACCGGGGAGCTGTTTTTT. As protein: CASSLTTGELFF. The chain links TRBV9 to TRBJ2-2; D not resolved. This CDR3 contains 12 residues. Germline CDR1 reads SGDLS; CDR2 reads YYNGEE. Trimming shortened V by 4 bases and J by 4 bases, and 5 bases separated the two germline ends.

This clone appeared a few times. This rearrangement joins TRBV14 to TRBJ2-2, with 10 bases lining up with TRBD2. Germline V CDR1 and CDR2: SGHDN, FVKESK. With V trimmed by 0 bases and J by 7 bases, 8 bases remained unmatched. The CDR3 consists of 17 residues. DNA for the CDR3: TGTGCCAGCAGCCAAGATGCAGCGGGAGGGCCCGGCGGGGAGCTGTTTTTT. Amino acid sequence: CASSQDAAGGPGGELFF.

This rearrangement joins TRBV19 to TRBJ2-2; 11 bases align to TRBD1. CDR3 length equals 17 residues. V lost 1 base to trimming and J lost 4 bases; unmatched junction nucleotides: 5. The germline V gene has CDR1 LNHDA and CDR2 SQIVND (reference sequence). CDR3 nucleotides: TGTGCCAGTAGTATAGCTGGTGGGACAGGGGGCACCGGGGAGCTGTTTTTT. This encodes CASSIAGGTGGTGELFF. Full variable domain (remainder filled in from reference TRBV19 and TRBJ2-2): DGGITQSPKYLFRKEGQNVTLSCEQNLNHDAMYWYRQDPGQGLRLIYYSQIVNDFQKGDIAEGYSVSREKKESFPLTVTSAQKNPTAFYLCASSIAGGTGGTGELFFGEGSRLTVL.

The V gene is TRBV19, the J gene TRBJ1-2; possibly TRBD1 for D (5 bases). V dropped 3 bases and J dropped 4 bases, with 21 bases sitting between them. The length of the CDR3 is 17 residues. Germline CDR1 is LNHDA and CDR2 is SQIVND (reference sequence). The CDR3 nucleotides read TGTGCCAGTAGTATCCCGTCAGGGACTTTTATCGGCTATGGCTACACCTTC. This sequence encodes CASSIPSGTFIGYGYTF.

This clone was counted between two and nine times. The chain couples TRBV4-1 to TRBJ2-7; D is undetermined. V dropped 4 bases and J dropped 7 bases, with 20 bases sitting between them. From germline, CDR1 is MGHRA and CDR2 YSYEKL. The CDR3 consists of 15 residues. The DNA of the CDR3 is TGCGCCAGCAGCCCATCAGTGGTCTTGTTTGGAGAGCAGTACTTC. Residues: CASSPSVVLFGEQYF.

This CDR3 reads CASSSPPNTGELFF. In nucleotides, the CDR3 is TGTGCCAGCAGCTCACCTCCCAACACCGGGGAGCTGTTTTTT. The chain joins TRBV11-3 to TRBJ2-2, with D unresolved. V lost 4 bases, J lost 2 bases, and 8 bases lay in between. This CDR3 is 14 amino acids long. CDR1 SGHNT and CDR2 YENEEA come from the germline V gene.

Here the CDR3 reads CAWSPGLAGGGTDTQYF. The DNA for the CDR3 is TGTGCCTGGAGCCCGGGACTAGCGGGGGGGGGCACAGATACGCAGTATTTT. V and J are TRBV30 and TRBJ2-3; 16 nucleotides agree with TRBD2. This CDR3 is 17 amino acids long. From germline, CDR1 is GTSNPN and CDR2 SVGIG (reference sequence). With 3 bases clipped from V and 1 base from J, the junction kept 4 bases outside the gene matches.

The chain carries TRBV28 and TRBJ2-2, with D maybe TRBD1 (6 bases). Germline CDR1 and CDR2: MDHEN and SYDVKM. Deletions cut 6 bases from V and 4 bases from J, with 15 bases between. The CDR3 covers 15 residues. CDR3 amino acids: CASRQQGSGTGELFF. The CDR3 DNA reads TGTGCCAGCAGACAACAGGGCTCGGGCACCGGGGAGCTGTTTTTT.

This clone was detected only a few times. In nucleotides, the CDR3 is TGTGCCAGCAGCGTCGGGGCCCTCGGGGAGCTGTTTTTT. Translating gives CASSVGALGELFF. The chain has TRBV5-4 and TRBJ2-2; D may correspond to TRBD1 or TRBD2 (5 bases each). The V end was cut by 4 bases, the J end by 7 bases, with 11 bases between. The V gene's germline CDR1 is SGHNT and CDR2 YYREEE (reference sequence). The CDR3 loop spans 13 amino acids.

This chain uses TRBV1 with TRBJ2-3; the table's D call TRBD1 went unverified against the DNA. TRBV1 is a pseudogene locus. This CDR3 comprises 13 residues. The CDR3: CASSQAMTDTQYF. CDR3 nucleotide sequence: TGCGCCAGCAGCCAAGCAATGACAGATACGCAGTATTTT.

V is TRBV4-1 and J is TRBJ1-4; TRBD1 is a possible D gene (5 bases). This CDR3 comprises 17 residues. Deletions cut 5 bases from V and 5 bases from J, with 21 bases between. CDR1 is MGHRA and CDR2 is YSYEKL in the germline V gene. The CDR3 spells CASSVRRGAGANEKLFF. The CDR3 DNA follows: TGCGCCAGCAGCGTAAGGCGAGGGGCGGGTGCAAATGAAAAACTGTTTTTT.

In DNA, the CDR3 is TGTGCCAGCTCACCTGGACAGCTGGACTTAGGGGAGCTGTTTTTT. Its translation: CASSPGQLDLGELFF. V usage is TRBV18 and J usage is TRBJ2-2; the D gene is possibly TRBD1 (6 bases). The CDR3 has 15 residues. Germline V lookup: CDR1 KGHSH, CDR2 LQKENI. Between the trimmed V and J ends, which lost 3 bases and 8 bases, there was a span of 16 bases.